This T cell receptor beta chain appears in the sequencing data of a study of cytomegalovirus exposure and HLA in healthy donors. Study results and limitations: A later analysis associated roughly 15,000 TCR beta sequences with HLA alleles at a 0.05 false discovery rate.

The ends were cut back, 5 bases at V and 3 bases at J, with 25 bases in the middle. The CDR3 sequence is 18 residues long. The germline V gene has CDR1 SGHVS and CDR2 FQNEAQ. Donors had nominal health at sampling but likely had unrecorded immune exposures. Amplification used 60 Vbeta primers and 13 Jbeta primers. Sequencing was performed with immunoSEQ multiplex PCR; in TCRdb, only in-frame clones are kept and a portion is missing. The sample lists around 150,000 clones, roughly three quarters occurring once. For this clone: The target antigen is unknown.

The sequenced sample was PBMCs. This TCR derives from a human donor in good health. The rearrangement uses TRBV7-8 and TRBJ1-1, with a possible D match to TRBD1 (5 bases). CDR3 DNA: TGTGCCAGCAGCCCCCGAGCAGGGAAATCCCCTACTTACACTGAAGCTTTCTTT. Protein product: CASSPRAGKSPTYTEAFF.